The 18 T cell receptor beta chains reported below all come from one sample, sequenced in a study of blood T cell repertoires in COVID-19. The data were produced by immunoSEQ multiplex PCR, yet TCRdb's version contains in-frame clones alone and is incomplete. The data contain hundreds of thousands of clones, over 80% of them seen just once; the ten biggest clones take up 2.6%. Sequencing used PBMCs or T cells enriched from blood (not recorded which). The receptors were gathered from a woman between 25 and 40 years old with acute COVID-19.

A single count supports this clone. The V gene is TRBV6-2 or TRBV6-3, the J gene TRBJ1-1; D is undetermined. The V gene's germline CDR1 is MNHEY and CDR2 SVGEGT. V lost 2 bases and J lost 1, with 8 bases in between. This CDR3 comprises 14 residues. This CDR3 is CASSYGGGNTEAFF. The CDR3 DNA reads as TGTGCCAGCAGTTACGGAGGAGGGAACACTGAAGCTTTCTTT.

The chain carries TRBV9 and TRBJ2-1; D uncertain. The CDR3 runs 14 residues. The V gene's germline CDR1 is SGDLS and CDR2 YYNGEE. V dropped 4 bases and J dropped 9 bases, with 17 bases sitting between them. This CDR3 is CASSLSPRVAEQFF. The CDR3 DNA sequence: TGTGCCAGCAGCCTTTCCCCGCGCGTCGCTGAGCAGTTCTTC.

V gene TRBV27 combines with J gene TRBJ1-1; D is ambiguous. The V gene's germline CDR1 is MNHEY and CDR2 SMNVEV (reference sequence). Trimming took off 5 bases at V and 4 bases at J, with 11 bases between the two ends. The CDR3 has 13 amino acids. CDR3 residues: CASSLTHFTEAFF. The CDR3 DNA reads TGTGCCAGCAGTCTGACTCACTTCACTGAAGCTTTCTTT.

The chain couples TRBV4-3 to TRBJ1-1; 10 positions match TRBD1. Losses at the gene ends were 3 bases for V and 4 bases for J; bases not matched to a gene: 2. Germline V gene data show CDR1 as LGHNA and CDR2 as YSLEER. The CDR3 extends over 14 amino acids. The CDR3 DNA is TGCGCCAGCAGCCACGGACAGGGGGGCACTGAAGCTTTCTTT. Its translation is CASSHGQGGTEAFF.

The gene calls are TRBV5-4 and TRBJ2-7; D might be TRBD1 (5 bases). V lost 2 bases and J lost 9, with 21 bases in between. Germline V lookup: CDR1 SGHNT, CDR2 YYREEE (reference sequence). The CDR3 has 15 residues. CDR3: CASSFDGAKVYGQYF. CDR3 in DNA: TGTGCCAGCAGCTTCGATGGGGCAAAAGTCTATGGGCAGTACTTC.

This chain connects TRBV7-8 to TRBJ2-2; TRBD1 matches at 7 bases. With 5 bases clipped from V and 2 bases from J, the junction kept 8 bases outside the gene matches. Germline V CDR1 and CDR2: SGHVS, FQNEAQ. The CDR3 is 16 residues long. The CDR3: CASSIRQGGNTGELFF. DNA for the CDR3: TGTGCCAGCAGCATAAGACAGGGCGGAAACACCGGGGAGCTGTTTTTT. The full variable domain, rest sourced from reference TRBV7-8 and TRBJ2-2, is GAGVSQSPRYKVAKRGQDVALRCDPISGHVSLFWYQQALGQGPEFLTYFQNEAQLDKSGLPSDRFFAERPEGSVSTLKIQRTQQEDSAVYLCASSIRQGGNTGELFFGEGSRLTVL.

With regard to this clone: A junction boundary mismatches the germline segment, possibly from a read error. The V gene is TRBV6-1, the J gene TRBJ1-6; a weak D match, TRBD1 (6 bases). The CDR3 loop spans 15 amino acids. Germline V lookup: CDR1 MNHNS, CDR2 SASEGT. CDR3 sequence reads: CASREAQGYNSPLHF. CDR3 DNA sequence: TGTGCCAGCAGGGAAGCACAGGGCTACAATTCACCCCTCCACTTT.

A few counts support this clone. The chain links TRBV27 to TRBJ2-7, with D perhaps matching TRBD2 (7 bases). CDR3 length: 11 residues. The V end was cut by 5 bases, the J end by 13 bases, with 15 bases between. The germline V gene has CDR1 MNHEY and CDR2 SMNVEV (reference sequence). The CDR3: CASSQGGVCYF. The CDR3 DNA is TGTGCCAGCAGTCAAGGGGGGGTATGCTACTTC.

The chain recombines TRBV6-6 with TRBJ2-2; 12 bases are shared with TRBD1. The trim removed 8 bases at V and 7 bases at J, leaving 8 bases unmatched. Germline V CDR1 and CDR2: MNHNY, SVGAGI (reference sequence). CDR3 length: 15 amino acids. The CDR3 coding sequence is TGTGCCAGCGTTGCCGGGACAGGGGGCATCGGGGAGCTGTTTTTT. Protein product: CASVAGTGGIGELFF.

CDR3 residues: CASSLRTGDGYTF. The DNA of the CDR3 is TGTGCCAGTAGTCTCCGGACAGGGGATGGCTACACCTTC. The chain links TRBV19 to TRBJ1-2, with 9 bases fitting TRBD1. The CDR3 is made up of 13 amino acids. Germline assignment: CDR1 LNHDA and CDR2 SQIVND (reference sequence). V dropped 5 bases and J dropped 6; count of bases not matched to a gene: 4. The full variable domain, rest sourced from reference TRBV19 and TRBJ1-2, is DGGITQSPKYLFRKEGQNVTLSCEQNLNHDAMYWYRQDPGQGLRLIYYSQIVNDFQKGDIAEGYSVSREKKESFPLTVTSAQKNPTAFYLCASSLRTGDGYTFGSGTRLTVV.

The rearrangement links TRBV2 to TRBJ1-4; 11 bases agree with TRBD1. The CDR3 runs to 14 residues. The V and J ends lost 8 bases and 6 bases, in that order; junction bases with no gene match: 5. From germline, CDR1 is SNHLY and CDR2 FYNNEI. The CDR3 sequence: CASEPGQGDEKLFF. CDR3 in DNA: TGTGCCAGCGAACCGGGACAGGGGGATGAAAAACTGTTTTTT.

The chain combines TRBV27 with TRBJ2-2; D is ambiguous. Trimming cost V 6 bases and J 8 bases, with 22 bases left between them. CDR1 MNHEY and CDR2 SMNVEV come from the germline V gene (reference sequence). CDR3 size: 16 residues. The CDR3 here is CASSPSRFVGAGELFF. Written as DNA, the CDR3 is TGTGCCAGCAGCCCGTCCAGGTTCGTTGGCGCGGGGGAGCTGTTTTTT.

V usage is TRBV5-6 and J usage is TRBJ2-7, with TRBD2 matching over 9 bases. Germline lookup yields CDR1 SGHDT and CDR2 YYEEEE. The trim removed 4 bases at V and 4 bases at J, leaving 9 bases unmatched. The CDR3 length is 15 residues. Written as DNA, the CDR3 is TGTGCCAGCAGCCACCGCGGACTAGCGAGTTACGAGCAGTACTTC. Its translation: CASSHRGLASYEQYF.

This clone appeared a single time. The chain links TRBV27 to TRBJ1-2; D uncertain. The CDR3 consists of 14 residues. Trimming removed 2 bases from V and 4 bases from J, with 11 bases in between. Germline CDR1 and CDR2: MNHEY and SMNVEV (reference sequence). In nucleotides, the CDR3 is TGTGCCAGCAGTTTAGGATCGGGGAGCTATGGCTACACCTTC. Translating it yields CASSLGSGSYGYTF.

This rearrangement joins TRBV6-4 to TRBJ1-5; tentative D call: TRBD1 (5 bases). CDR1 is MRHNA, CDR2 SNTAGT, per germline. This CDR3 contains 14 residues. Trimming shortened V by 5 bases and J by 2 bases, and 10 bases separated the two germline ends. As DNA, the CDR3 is TGTGCCAGCAGTTACACAGGTGGCAATCAGCCCCAGCATTTT. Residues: CASSYTGGNQPQHF.

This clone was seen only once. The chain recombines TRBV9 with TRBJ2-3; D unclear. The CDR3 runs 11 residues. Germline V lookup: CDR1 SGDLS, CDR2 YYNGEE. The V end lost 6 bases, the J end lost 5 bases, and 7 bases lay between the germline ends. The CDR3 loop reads CASTPVDTQYF. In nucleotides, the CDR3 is TGTGCCAGCACCCCAGTAGATACGCAGTATTTT.

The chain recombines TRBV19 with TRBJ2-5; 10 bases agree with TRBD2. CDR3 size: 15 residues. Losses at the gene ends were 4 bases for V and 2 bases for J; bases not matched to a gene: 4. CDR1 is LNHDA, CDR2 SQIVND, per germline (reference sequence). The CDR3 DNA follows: TGTGCCAGTAGTACATTAGCGGGGGGTCAAGAGACCCAGTACTTC. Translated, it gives CASSTLAGGQETQYF.

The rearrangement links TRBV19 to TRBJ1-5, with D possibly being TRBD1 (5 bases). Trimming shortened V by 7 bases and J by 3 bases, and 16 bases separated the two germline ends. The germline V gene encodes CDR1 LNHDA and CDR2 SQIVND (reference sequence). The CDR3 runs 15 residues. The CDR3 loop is CASKGTRTVNQPQHF. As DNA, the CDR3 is TGTGCCAGTAAGGGGACTAGGACCGTCAATCAGCCCCAGCATTTT.